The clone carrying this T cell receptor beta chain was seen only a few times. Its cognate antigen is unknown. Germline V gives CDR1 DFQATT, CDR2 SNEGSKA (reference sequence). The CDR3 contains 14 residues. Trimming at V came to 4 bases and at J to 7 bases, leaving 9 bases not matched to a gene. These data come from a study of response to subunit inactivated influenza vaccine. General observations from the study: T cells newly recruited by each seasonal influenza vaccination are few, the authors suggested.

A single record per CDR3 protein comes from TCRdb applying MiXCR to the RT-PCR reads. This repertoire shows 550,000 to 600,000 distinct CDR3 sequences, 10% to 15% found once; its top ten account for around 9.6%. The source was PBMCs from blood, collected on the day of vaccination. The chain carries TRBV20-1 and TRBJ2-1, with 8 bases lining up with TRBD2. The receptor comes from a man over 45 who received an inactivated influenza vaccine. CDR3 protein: CSATGRGGHNEQFF. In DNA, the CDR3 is TGCAGTGCTACCGGACGGGGGGGACATAATGAGCAGTTCTTC.